These 11 T cell receptor beta chains share one sample of origin, sequenced in a study of spatial heterogeneity in lung cancer. TCRdb independently ran MiXCR on the 5' RACE reads; one entry per CDR3 protein. This table holds around 92,000 distinct CDR3 sequences, about 12% found once. Time point defined: sample taken at primary tumor resection. This sample comprised PBMCs, obtained at surgery. These receptors all come from a male donor with early-stage non-small cell lung cancer.

This clonotype was picked up a small number of times. The rearrangement uses TRBV28 and TRBJ2-5; 7 bases line up with TRBD2. Germline V lookup: CDR1 MDHEN, CDR2 SYDVKM. This CDR3 spans 14 amino acids. With 5 bases clipped from V and 11 bases from J, the junction kept 14 bases outside the gene matches. The CDR3 here is CASSPRASGAPQYF. DNA of the CDR3: TGTGCCAGCAGTCCGCGGGCTAGCGGAGCCCCTCAGTACTTC.

The rearrangement links TRBV3-1 to TRBJ2-4, with 9 positions matching TRBD2. V lost 0 bases to trimming and J lost 0 bases; unmatched junction nucleotides: 12. Germline lookup yields CDR1 LGHDT and CDR2 YNNKEL (reference sequence). CDR3 size: 20 residues. In DNA form, the CDR3 reads TGTGCCAGCAGCCAAGAAAGGGGACTAGCAAGCGGGGGAGCCAAAAACATTCAGTACTTC. It codes for CASSQERGLASGGAKNIQYF.

This clonotype was recorded many times. This chain links TRBV5-1 with TRBJ2-3, with 8 positions matching TRBD2. Germline V gives CDR1 SGHRS, CDR2 YFSETQ. The CDR3 loop spans 16 amino acids. Trimming cost V 4 bases and J 1 base; bases outside gene matches: 8. CDR3 loop: CASSPGSGGGTDTQYF. The CDR3 DNA is TGCGCCAGCAGCCCGGGGAGCGGGGGTGGCACAGATACGCAGTATTTT.

Only a few counts were recorded for this clonotype. The chain has TRBV7-8 and TRBJ2-5; 9 nucleotides match TRBD2. In germline, CDR1 is SGHVS, CDR2 FQNEAQ. Trimming took 1 base from V and 9 from J; bases not matched to a gene: 15. This CDR3 comprises 17 residues. The CDR3 nucleotides are TGTGCCAGCAGCTTAGACCTCGGTGGCAGCGGGAGGAGACCCCAGTACTTC. Its protein product is CASSLDLGGSGRRPQYF.

This clonotype has only a few counts. The chain combines TRBV28 with TRBJ2-3; no definite D call. Germline assignment: CDR1 MDHEN and CDR2 SYDVKM. Deletions cut 7 bases from V and 6 bases from J, with 11 bases between. The CDR3 is 12 residues long. Written as DNA, the CDR3 is TGTGCCAGCACCCAGCCCGGTGATACGCAGTATTTT. Translated: CASTQPGDTQYF.

Many counts were recorded for this clonotype. The chain uses TRBV20-1 and TRBJ2-6; TRBD2 is a possible D gene (6 bases). Trimming took off 2 bases at V and 1 base at J, with 15 bases between the two ends. CDR3 length: 17 residues. Germline loops: CDR1 DFQATT, CDR2 SNEGSKA (reference sequence). CDR3 residues: CSARPPGESSGANVLTF. The CDR3 coding sequence is TGCAGTGCTAGACCCCCGGGGGAGTCTTCTGGGGCCAACGTCCTGACTTTC.

This clonotype was counted between two and nine times. The CDR3 DNA reads TGTGCCAGCAGTTTATCGTACCAAAATCAGTTCTTC. Encoded protein: CASSLSYQNQFF. V is TRBV28 and J is TRBJ2-1; unclear D gene. The CDR3 extends over 12 amino acids. Germline V gene lookup returns CDR1 MDHEN and CDR2 SYDVKM. Trimming stripped 1 base from V and 13 bases from J, with 11 bases between.

This rearrangement joins TRBV9 to TRBJ2-2; tentative D call: TRBD2 (5 bases). Trimming shortened V by 4 bases and J by 7 bases, and 14 bases separated the two germline ends. Germline CDR1 SGDLS, CDR2 YYNGEE. This CDR3 spans 14 amino acids. The CDR3 sequence is CASSRRGTGGELFF. The CDR3 bases are TGTGCCAGCAGCCGACGGGGAACTGGCGGGGAGCTGTTTTTT.

The rearrangement links TRBV7-8 to TRBJ2-2; the match to TRBD2 covers 14 bases. CDR3 length: 18 residues. V trimming: 3 bases; J trimming: 2 bases; junction bases outside the gene matches: 5. Germline CDR1 and CDR2: SGHVS and FQNEAQ. The CDR3 loop is CASSFPGLAGANTGELFF. The CDR3 nucleotides are TGTGCCAGCAGCTTCCCGGGACTAGCGGGAGCAAACACCGGGGAGCTGTTTTTT.

The rearrangement joins TRBV2 to TRBJ1-5; 8 bases map to TRBD1. The J segment lost 7 bases and the V segment lost 3 bases, leaving 2 bases of the junction unmatched. The CDR3 runs 13 residues. Germline V lookup: CDR1 SNHLY, CDR2 FYNNEI. The CDR3 reads CASSETGEQPQHF. In nucleotides, the CDR3 is TGTGCCAGCAGTGAGACAGGGGAGCAGCCCCAGCATTTT.

Concerning this clonotype itself: Mismatch with germline at one junction end may stem from a read error. V is TRBV6-5 and J is TRBJ2-2; the D gene is possibly TRBD2 (6 bases). The germline gives CDR1 MNHEY, CDR2 SVGAGI. The CDR3 consists of 18 residues. Here the CDR3 DNA reads TGTGCCAGCAGTCGCCGTTACGGGAGCGTAACGAACACCGGGGAGCCGTTTTTT. Its protein product is CASSRRYGSVTNTGEPFF.